What follows is one T cell receptor (beta chain) and its context. Its antigen is unknown. These data are taken from a study of identical twins. Study-level results: Monozygotic twins shared more out-of-frame TCR alpha than recombination models predicted. Clonotypes of the beta chain that were abundant in cord blood carried fewer insertions (memory repertoires showed none).

Trimming took 0 bases from V and 3 from J; bases not matched to a gene: 11. This CDR3 spans 18 amino acids. TCRdb fed the 5' RACE reads into MiXCR, producing one record per CDR3 protein. The sample lists 600,000 to 850,000 distinct CDR3 sequences; about 20% were seen once. This same sample was also taken into another study, of T cells expressing NK-cell markers. From that second work: Restriction of the sorted population to alpha-beta TCR T cells was achieved in several experiments with an anti-gamma-delta TCR antibody. A range of about 1.0-8% of CD8+ T cells consisted of dominant NKG2C+ clonotypes in about six donors.

The specimen sequenced was PBMCs. This clonotype was obtained from a woman between 18 and 30 years old in good health. The rearrangement joins TRBV12-3 or TRBV12-4 to TRBJ2-3; the match to TRBD2 covers 8 bases. CDR3 sequence reads: CASSLAIGGRLKTDTQYF. As DNA, the CDR3 is TGTGCCAGCAGTTTAGCGATTGGCGGGAGGTTGAAGACAGATACGCAGTATTTT.